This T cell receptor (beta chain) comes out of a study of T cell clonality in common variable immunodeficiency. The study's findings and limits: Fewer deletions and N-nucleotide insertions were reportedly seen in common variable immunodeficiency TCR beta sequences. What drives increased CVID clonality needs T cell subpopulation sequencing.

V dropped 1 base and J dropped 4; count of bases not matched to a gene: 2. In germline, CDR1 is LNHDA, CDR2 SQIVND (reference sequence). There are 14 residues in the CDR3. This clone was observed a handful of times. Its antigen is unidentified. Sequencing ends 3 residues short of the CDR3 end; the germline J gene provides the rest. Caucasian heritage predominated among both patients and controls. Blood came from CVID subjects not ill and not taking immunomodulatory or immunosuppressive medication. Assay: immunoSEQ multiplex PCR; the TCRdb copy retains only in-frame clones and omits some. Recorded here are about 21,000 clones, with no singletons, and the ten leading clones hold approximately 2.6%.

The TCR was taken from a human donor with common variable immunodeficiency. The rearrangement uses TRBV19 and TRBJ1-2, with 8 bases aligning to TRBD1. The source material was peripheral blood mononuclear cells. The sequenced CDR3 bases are TGTGCCAGTAGTATAGTGGGACAGGTCTATGGC. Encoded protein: CASSIVGQVYG. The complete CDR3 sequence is CASSIVGQVYGYTF.